Listed here are 32 T cell receptor beta chains from one sample, sequenced in a study of shared clonotypes between healthy human individuals. TCRdb's copy holds only in-frame clones and misses some; the assay was immunoSEQ multiplex PCR. Of a few million clones in the sample, 80% to 95% were seen once. Sequenced: naive CD4+ T cells from PBMCs. Subset described: CD45RA+ positively selected. These TCRs come from a man aged 18 to 30 in good health. Some clones in this sample may be carry-over from other donors' samples.

This rearrangement joins TRBV6-1 to TRBJ1-5; 9 bases align to TRBD1. With V trimmed by 6 bases and J by 4 bases, 4 bases remained unmatched. Germline values: CDR1 MNHNS, CDR2 SASEGT. This CDR3 region has 14 residues. CDR3 nucleotide sequence: TGTGCCAGCAGACTGGGACAGGGAAATCAGCCCCAGCATTTT. Its protein is CASRLGQGNQPQHF.

This clone is a singleton in its sample. The chain couples TRBV28 to TRBJ2-7; possible D gene TRBD2, 5 bases. This CDR3 has 14 residues. V was trimmed by 2 bases and J by 2 bases, leaving 10 bases between them. Germline V lookup: CDR1 MDHEN, CDR2 SYDVKM. The CDR3: CASSLIGEPYEQYF. The DNA of the CDR3 is TGTGCCAGCAGTTTAATCGGGGAACCCTACGAGCAGTACTTC.

The chain employs TRBV5-1 and TRBJ2-2; D may be TRBD1 (6 bases). V gave up 3 bases and J gave up 9 bases, with 18 bases separating them. This CDR3 comprises 15 residues. Germline V CDR1 and CDR2: SGHRS, YFSETQ. The CDR3 loop is CASSSPGALGWELFF. CDR3 sequence (DNA): TGCGCCAGCAGCTCTCCAGGGGCGCTGGGATGGGAGCTGTTTTTT.

The genes are TRBV10-3 and TRBJ1-2, with D hard to call. Germline V gene sequence: CDR1 ENHRY, CDR2 SYGVKD. The CDR3 length is 13 residues. The germline V and J ends were trimmed by 7 bases and 6 bases, with 15 bases remaining between them. CDR3 nucleotide sequence: TGTGCCATCACCTCCGAGGGCTTCAATGGCTACACCTTC. Its translation: CAITSEGFNGYTF.

The chain carries TRBV7-9 and TRBJ2-7, with 8 bases that match TRBD1. J was trimmed by 5 bases and V by 1 base; bases with no gene match: 7. The CDR3 is made up of 15 amino acids. Germline CDR1 and CDR2: SEHNR and FQNEAQ (reference sequence). In DNA form, the CDR3 reads TGTGCCAGCAGCTTAGATCGGACAGGGACCAACGAGCAGTACTTC. Translation: CASSLDRTGTNEQYF.

This rearrangement joins TRBV6-5 to TRBJ2-7; 7 positions agree with TRBD1. Germline CDR1 and CDR2: MNHEY and SVGAGI. The CDR3 length is 12 residues. The trim removed 5 bases at V and 5 bases at J, leaving 3 bases unmatched. The CDR3 spells CASSRDRNEQYF. CDR3 DNA: TGTGCCAGCAGTCGGGACAGAAACGAGCAGTACTTC.

V usage is TRBV5-1 and J usage is TRBJ2-3, with 8 bases lining up with TRBD1. Unmatched junction bases numbered 6, after V lost 0 bases and J lost 0 bases. Germline V CDR1 and CDR2: SGHRS, YFSETQ. There are 17 residues in the CDR3. The CDR3 loop is CASSLVTGGPSTDTQYF. CDR3 nucleotides: TGCGCCAGCAGCTTGGTCACAGGGGGACCTAGCACAGATACGCAGTATTTT.

This chain links TRBV11-1 with TRBJ2-3; D call uncertain. The V gene's germline CDR1 is SGHAT and CDR2 FQDESV (reference sequence). The CDR3 totals 14 residues. V lost 5 bases and J lost 5, with 14 bases in between. The CDR3 loop reads CASSKKQILDTQYF. DNA of the CDR3: TGTGCCAGCAGCAAAAAACAGATATTAGATACGCAGTATTTT.

This chain joins TRBV28 and TRBJ1-5; 7 nucleotides match TRBD1. V gave up 6 bases and J gave up 1 base; unmatched junction bases: 9. This CDR3 is built from 16 residues. Germline-derived CDR1 and CDR2 are MDHEN and SYDVKM. The CDR3 reads CASRVRRDRSNQPQHF. The DNA of the CDR3 is TGTGCCAGCAGAGTGCGCCGGGACAGAAGCAATCAGCCCCAGCATTTT.

The chain uses TRBV18 and TRBJ2-3; maybe TRBD2 (6 bases). Deletions cut 0 bases from V and 7 bases from J, with 23 bases between. CDR3 size: 18 residues. Germline V gene data show CDR1 as KGHSH and CDR2 as LQKENI. The CDR3 is CASSPPQGGITVGNTQYF. The CDR3 nucleotides are TGTGCCAGCTCACCACCGCAGGGCGGGATAACGGTGGGGAATACGCAGTATTTT.

CDR3 coding DNA: TGTGCCAGTGGGGAGTCCTACAATGAGCAGTTCTTC. It translates to CASGESYNEQFF. The chain has TRBV28 and TRBJ2-1; D possibly corresponds to TRBD2 (5 bases). The ends were cut back, 9 bases at V and 1 base at J, with 7 bases in the middle. The CDR3 sequence is 12 residues long. CDR1 is MDHEN, CDR2 SYDVKM, per germline.

Only one count was recorded for this clone. This sequence joins TRBV28 and TRBJ2-7; D gene ambiguous. The CDR3 covers 13 residues. Germline V lookup: CDR1 MDHEN, CDR2 SYDVKM. The V gene lost 6 bases and the J gene lost 3 bases, with 12 bases spanning the gap. The CDR3 DNA sequence: TGTGCCAGCAGGCGACGGATCAACTACGAGCAGTACTTC. The encoded protein is CASRRRINYEQYF.

The V call is TRBV5-1, the J call TRBJ2-1; D ambiguous. This CDR3 spans 14 amino acids. From germline, CDR1 is SGHRS and CDR2 YFSETQ. Between the trimmed V and J ends, which lost 1 base and 10 bases, there was a span of 15 bases. CDR3 sequence reads: CASSLTLGTDEQFF. The CDR3 nucleotides read TGCGCCAGCAGCTTGACCTTAGGCACTGACGAGCAGTTCTTC.

Details on this clone: This sample includes further DNA sequences coding for the same CDR3. The rearrangement uses TRBV6-5 and TRBJ2-2; maybe TRBD2 (5 bases). CDR1 and CDR2 (germline): MNHEY, SVGAGI. With 4 bases removed from V and 5 bases from J, the gap between germline ends came to 8 bases. The CDR3 sequence is 13 residues long. The CDR3 is CASSFRGTGELFF. In DNA form, the CDR3 reads TGTGCCAGCAGTTTTAGAGGGACCGGGGAGCTGTTTTTT.

The chain is built from TRBV7-9 and TRBJ1-1; possibly TRBD1 for D (5 bases). The V gene's germline CDR1 is SEHNR and CDR2 FQNEAQ (reference sequence). Trimming took 4 bases from V and 0 from J, leaving 9 bases between them. The CDR3 covers 14 residues. The CDR3: CASSSEDMNTEAFF. The CDR3 nucleotides are TGTGCCAGCAGCTCAGAGGACATGAACACTGAAGCTTTCTTT.

The chain combines TRBV20-1 with TRBJ2-3; tentative D call: TRBD1 (5 bases). V lost 3 bases, J lost 7 bases, and 8 bases lay in between. Germline V CDR1 and CDR2: DFQATT, SNEGSKA (reference sequence). This CDR3 spans 11 amino acids. CDR3 amino acids: CSASQGNTQYF. The CDR3 DNA sequence: TGCAGTGCTAGTCAGGGCAATACGCAGTATTTT.

As concerns this clone: Other DNA sequences within the sample encode an identical CDR3. The chain links TRBV6-5 to TRBJ1-2; a weak D match, TRBD1 (5 bases). Between the trimmed V and J ends, which lost 6 bases and 4 bases, there was a span of 15 bases. The CDR3 contains 14 residues. The germline gives CDR1 MNHEY, CDR2 SVGAGI. CDR3 in amino acids: CASSPGPGGYGYTF. The CDR3 nucleotides read TGTGCCAGCAGCCCTGGACCCGGGGGCTATGGCTACACCTTC.

CDR3 protein: CASSLDSGTNQPQHF. CDR3 DNA sequence: TGCGCCAGCAGCTTGGATTCAGGGACCAATCAGCCCCAGCATTTT. The chain couples TRBV5-1 to TRBJ1-5; weak D call: TRBD1 (5 bases). CDR1 SGHRS and CDR2 YFSETQ come from the germline V gene. The germline V and J ends were trimmed by 0 bases and 3 bases, with 10 bases remaining between them. CDR3 length: 15 residues.

This CDR3 is CASSLMGAGYNEQFF. DNA for the CDR3: TGTGCCAGCAGTTTAATGGGGGCCGGCTACAATGAGCAGTTCTTC. The chain recombines TRBV28 with TRBJ2-1; weak D call: TRBD1 (6 bases). CDR1 is MDHEN, CDR2 SYDVKM, per germline. The CDR3 is 15 amino acids. V gave up 2 bases and J gave up 3 bases, with 11 bases separating them. Full variable domain (rest looked up from reference TRBV28 and TRBJ2-1): DVKVTQSSRYLVKRTGEKVFLECVQDMDHENMFWYRQDPGLGLRLIYFSYDVKMKEKGDIPEGYSVSREKKERFSLILESASTNQTSMYLCASSLMGAGYNEQFFGPGTRLTVL.

The CDR3 is CSVDEGRNEQYF. DNA of the CDR3: TGCAGCGTTGACGAGGGGAGAAACGAGCAGTACTTC. The chain has TRBV29-1 and TRBJ2-7; either TRBD1 or TRBD2 may fit D (5 bases each). Between the trimmed V and J ends, which lost 3 bases and 5 bases, there was a span of 11 bases. The CDR3 contains 12 residues. The V gene's germline CDR1 is SQVTM and CDR2 ANQGSEA.

The chain recombines TRBV5-1 with TRBJ2-7; unclear D gene. Germline-derived CDR1 and CDR2 are SGHRS and YFSETQ. Between the trimmed V and J ends, which lost 1 base and 0 bases, there was a span of 11 bases. The length of the CDR3 is 15 residues. CDR3 loop: CASSLPGSGSYEQYF. The CDR3 bases are TGCGCCAGCAGCTTGCCCGGCTCGGGCTCCTACGAGCAGTACTTC.

The genes are TRBV6-1 and TRBJ2-7; D not certain. The CDR3 is 14 amino acids. V lost 2 bases and J lost 2, with 10 bases in between. CDR1 is MNHNS and CDR2 is SASEGT in the germline V gene. This chain's CDR3 is CASSESGSTYEQYF. CDR3 DNA: TGTGCCAGCAGTGAATCGGGCAGCACCTACGAGCAGTACTTC.

The chain has TRBV7-3 and TRBJ2-3, with 8 bases lining up with TRBD2. The J segment lost 2 bases and the V segment lost 7 bases, leaving 5 bases of the junction unmatched. The germline V gene encodes CDR1 SGHTA and CDR2 FQGTGA. This CDR3 has 14 residues. CDR3 region: CASTRGGFTDTQYF. In DNA, the CDR3 is TGTGCCAGCACCCGGGGGGGATTCACAGATACGCAGTATTTT.

The chain links TRBV6-1 to TRBJ1-1, with D possibly TRBD1 on 5 matching bases. Germline CDR1 reads MNHNS; CDR2 reads SASEGT. The CDR3 runs to 14 residues. V was shortened by 7 bases and J by 3 bases, with 15 bases between the two germline ends. CDR3 coding DNA: TGTGCCAGCATTGGCGGGGCGCTCGACACTGAAGCTTTCTTT. Translated: CASIGGALDTEAFF.

The chain joins TRBV7-2 to TRBJ2-5; 7 bases are shared with TRBD1. The ends lost 5 bases at V and 4 bases at J; junction bases unmatched: 7. The length of the CDR3 is 14 residues. CDR1 and CDR2 from the germline V gene are SGHTA and FQGNSA. CDR3 coding DNA: TGTGCCAGCAGCGAACAGGGGTGGGGAGAGACCCAGTACTTC. Amino acids: CASSEQGWGETQYF.

The rearrangement links TRBV18 to TRBJ2-7; tentative D call: TRBD2 (5 bases). The CDR3 spans 13 residues. Germline-derived CDR1 and CDR2 are KGHSH and LQKENI. Trimming stripped 3 bases from V and 4 bases from J, with 10 bases between. CDR3 nucleotide sequence: TGTGCCAGCTCACCCGGGAACCAGTACGAGCAGTACTTC. Protein product: CASSPGNQYEQYF.

CDR3 amino acids: CSAIDRYEQYF. CDR3 bases: TGCAGTGCTATCGACAGGTACGAGCAGTACTTC. The chain couples TRBV20-1 to TRBJ2-7, with TRBD1 as a possible D gene (6 bases). V lost 4 bases, J lost 4 bases, and 8 bases lay in between. This CDR3 spans 11 amino acids. CDR1 is DFQATT and CDR2 is SNEGSKA in the germline V gene (reference sequence).

This chain links TRBV4-2 with TRBJ2-3; 14 nucleotides line up with TRBD2. CDR1 is LGHNA and CDR2 is YNFKEQ in the germline V gene. Trimming at V came to 4 bases and at J to 1 base, leaving 7 bases not matched to a gene. The CDR3 runs 18 residues. The CDR3 nucleotides read TGTGCCAGCAGCCTTAGACTAGCGGGAGGGCGACGCACAGATACGCAGTATTTT. It codes for CASSLRLAGGRRTDTQYF.

A remark on this clone: This same CDR3 is encoded by further DNA sequences in the sample. The CDR3 reads CASSLPGTGNQPQHF. The CDR3 DNA reads as TGTGCCAGCAGTTTACCCGGGACAGGCAATCAGCCCCAGCATTTT. The chain links TRBV28 to TRBJ1-5; 7 bases are a match to TRBD1. With V trimmed by 2 bases and J by 2 bases, 3 bases remained unmatched. Germline V gene sequence: CDR1 MDHEN, CDR2 SYDVKM. The CDR3 has 15 amino acids. The entire variable domain, with the rest obtained from reference TRBV28 and TRBJ1-5, is as follows: DVKVTQSSRYLVKRTGEKVFLECVQDMDHENMFWYRQDPGLGLRLIYFSYDVKMKEKGDIPEGYSVSREKKERFSLILESASTNQTSMYLCASSLPGTGNQPQHFGDGTRLSIL.

The chain is built from TRBV7-9 and TRBJ2-5, with D unresolved. Per the germline V gene, CDR1 is SEHNR and CDR2 is FQNEAQ (reference sequence). Between the trimmed V and J ends, which lost 7 bases and 1 base, there was a span of 4 bases. The CDR3 extends over 11 amino acids. The CDR3 DNA sequence: TGTGCCAGCAAAGTCCAAGAGACCCAGTACTTC. Translating gives CASKVQETQYF.

V usage is TRBV6-1 and J usage is TRBJ2-3, with 8 bases identical to TRBD1. Trimming took 6 bases from V and 1 from J; bases not matched to a gene: 6. Germline loops: CDR1 MNHNS, CDR2 SASEGT. The CDR3 is 15 residues long. DNA for the CDR3: TGTGCCAGCAGCTACAGGGGGGTGGGCACAGATACGCAGTATTTT. Translating it yields CASSYRGVGTDTQYF.

The rearrangement uses TRBV19 and TRBJ1-5; 8 positions agree with TRBD1. CDR3 size: 15 residues. V shed 5 bases and J 9 bases; nucleotides not matched to a gene: 12. Per germline, CDR1 LNHDA and CDR2 SQIVND (reference sequence). CDR3 DNA sequence: TGTGCCAGTAGTCTCGGACAGGGATGGGGCCTGCCCCAGCATTTT. Protein: CASSLGQGWGLPQHF. Full variable domain (rest looked up from reference TRBV19 and TRBJ1-5): DGGITQSPKYLFRKEGQNVTLSCEQNLNHDAMYWYRQDPGQGLRLIYYSQIVNDFQKGDIAEGYSVSREKKESFPLTVTSAQKNPTAFYLCASSLGQGWGLPQHFGDGTRLSIL.